These T cell receptor beta chains were read from a single sample in a study of T-cell reconstitution after alpha-beta-depleted transplantation in children. TCRdb reprocessed the PCR reads with MiXCR, giving one entry per CDR3 protein. The sample has 640,000 or so distinct CDR3 sequences; roughly 17% are singletons. The sample consisted of PBMCs from the stem cell graft donor, taken from the stem cell graft. These receptors came from a human donor who donated a stem cell graft to a child with acute myeloid leukemia. CDR3s include the opening cysteine and the closing phenylalanine or tryptophan. D genes are given only for firm matches. Size tells how often a clone was seen (once, few, many) or the class of an expanded clone, and some rows leave it out.

CDR3nt,CDR3aa,d_gene,j_gene,v_gene,abundance
TGTGCCAGCAGCGCCCTCGGGGTAGAGAGCACTGAAGCTTTCTTT,CASSALGVESTEAFF,-,TRBJ1-1,TRBV7-7,-
TGCAGTGCTAGCAAAACAGTGAACACTGAAGCTTTCTTT,CSASKTVNTEAFF,-,TRBJ1-1,TRBV20-1,many
TGTGCCACCAGTGATCCCAGCGGGGGGGGGGACAATGAGCAGTTCTTC,CATSDPSGGGDNEQFF,TRBD2,TRBJ2-1,TRBV24-1,few
TGTGCCACCAGTGGGCAAACAGGGTACAATGAGCAGTTCTTC,CATSGQTGYNEQFF,-,TRBJ2-1,TRBV24-1,many
TGTGCCAGCAATGACAGGAGGTGGGGGAACACTGAAGCTTTCTTT,CASNDRRWGNTEAFF,-,TRBJ1-1,TRBV6-9,many
TGTGCCAGCAGCTTCAGGGGAGACTCCTACGAGCAGTACTTC,CASSFRGDSYEQYF,-,TRBJ2-7,TRBV7-9,-
TGTGCCAGCAGTTTCGCAGACAGGGATGGTGAAAAACTGTTTTTT,CASSFADRDGEKLFF,TRBD1,TRBJ1-4,TRBV12-3/TRBV12-4,-
TGCGCCAGCAGCCCTGGAGGGAACTATGGCTACACCTTC,CASSPGGNYGYTF,-,TRBJ1-2,TRBV5-1,many
TGCGCCAGCAGCCAAAGCCTTACAGGGCTGTACCAAGAGACCCAGTACTTC,CASSQSLTGLYQETQYF,-,TRBJ2-5,TRBV4-3,many
TGTGCCAGCAGCCCTCTGACAGGGGTTGGAACAGATACGCAGTATTTT,CASSPLTGVGTDTQYF,TRBD1,TRBJ2-3,TRBV7-2,-
TGCAGTGCTGAGGGGACTGGAAACACCATATATTTT,CSAEGTGNTIYF,-,TRBJ1-3,TRBV20-1,many
TGTGCCAGCAGCCTCCGGGACAGCAGTGAGACCCAGTACTTC,CASSLRDSSETQYF,TRBD1,TRBJ2-5,TRBV7-9,-
TGTGCCAGCAGTTTAGTGGCCATCACCCCCTTGCAAGAGACCCAGTACTTC,CASSLVAITPLQETQYF,-,TRBJ2-5,TRBV28,few
TGCAGTGCTAGAGATTTAGGAAGGAAGAACACTGAAGCTTTCTTT,CSARDLGRKNTEAFF,-,TRBJ1-1,TRBV20-1,many
TGCAGCGTTGAGGTAGCGGGGGGGCCAGGCAACACCGGGGAGCTGTTTTTT,CSVEVAGGPGNTGELFF,TRBD2,TRBJ2-2,TRBV29-1,many
TGTGCCAGCGTCCAGGGTAACACTGAAGCTTTCTTT,CASVQGNTEAFF,-,TRBJ1-1,TRBV2,-
TGTGCCAGCAGCTTAGATCCCTCTAGGACAGGGGGCACTGAAGCTTTCTTT,CASSLDPSRTGGTEAFF,TRBD1,TRBJ1-1,TRBV11-2,many
TGCAGTGCTAGAGTGGCCTCCTCCACAGATACGCAGTATTTT,CSARVASSTDTQYF,-,TRBJ2-3,TRBV20-1,many
TGTGCCAGCAGCTTAGTGGGGCGCATGAATAGCAATCAGCCCCAGCATTTT,CASSLVGRMNSNQPQHF,-,TRBJ1-5,TRBV7-2,many
TGTGCCAGCAGCTTAGGGTTAGGGGCTAACTATGGCTACACCTTC,CASSLGLGANYGYTF,-,TRBJ1-2,TRBV7-2,many
TGTGCCAGCAGCGGCGTGAGGTCCCTCCCCCCGCCAGATACGCAGTATTTT,CASSGVRSLPPPDTQYF,-,TRBJ2-3,TRBV3-1,few
TGTGCCACCAGCAGAGGGACAGGGGGTAGTAATTCACCCCTCCACTTT,CATSRGTGGSNSPLHF,TRBD1,TRBJ1-6,TRBV15,many
TGTGCCAGCAGTTCAGTCCCGAACACTGAAGCTTTCTTT,CASSSVPNTEAFF,-,TRBJ1-1,TRBV5-5,many
TGTGCCACCAGCGGAAGGACAGGATCCTTTGAAAAACTGTTTTTT,CATSGRTGSFEKLFF,TRBD1,TRBJ1-4,TRBV15,few
TGTGCCAGCAGCTTGATGGGGAGAGGTGACAGGGAGACCCAGTACTTC,CASSLMGRGDRETQYF,-,TRBJ2-5,TRBV5-6,many
TGTGCCAGCCCCTGGGGGCTAGAAGAAGAGACCCAGTACTTC,CASPWGLEEETQYF,-,TRBJ2-5,TRBV6-1,-
TGTGCCAGCAGCTTAGGCAGTCAGGGGGCAGAAATCCACTTT,CASSLGSQGAEIHF,TRBD1,TRBJ1-6,TRBV7-8,-
TGTGCCAGCAGCGTACACTACAATCAGCCCCAGCATTTT,CASSVHYNQPQHF,-,TRBJ1-5,TRBV7-9,few
TGCGCCAGCAGCTTGACCATAGCGGGGGGGACAAATGAGCAGTTCTTC,CASSLTIAGGTNEQFF,TRBD2,TRBJ2-1,TRBV5-1,-
TGCAGTGCTGCTCGACTAGCGGCCTATCCGAGCTCCTACAATGAGCAGTTCTTC,CSAARLAAYPSSYNEQFF,TRBD2,TRBJ2-1,TRBV20-1,many
TGCAGTGCCCAAAGATTGGGGGGGCAGTTTTATGGCTACACCTTC,CSAQRLGGQFYGYTF,-,TRBJ1-2,TRBV20-1,many
TGTGCCAGCAGTTTACTAGCGGACACCGGGGAGCTGTTTTTT,CASSLLADTGELFF,TRBD2,TRBJ2-2,TRBV12-3/TRBV12-4,many
TGTGCCAGCAGCCCCGGACATTCCCTCACAGATACGCAGTATTTT,CASSPGHSLTDTQYF,-,TRBJ2-3,TRBV5-6,-
TGCGCCAGCAGCACGGTTCCGGTACACGGGGTCGGGGAGCTGTTTTTT,CASSTVPVHGVGELFF,-,TRBJ2-2,TRBV5-1,-
TGCGCCAGCAGCCAAGGGCCTGAAGAGACCCAGTACTTC,CASSQGPEETQYF,-,TRBJ2-5,TRBV4-3,-
TGTGCCACCAGCAGAGATCTTGAGACAGGGAACAATGAGCAGTTCTTC,CATSRDLETGNNEQFF,TRBD1,TRBJ2-1,TRBV15,-
TGCAGTGCCATCGGCAGGGTAGTAAATTCACCCCTCCACTTT,CSAIGRVVNSPLHF,-,TRBJ1-6,TRBV20-1,-
TGTGCCAGCAGGCGGGACACCCTTCAGTACTTC,CASRRDTLQYF,-,TRBJ2-4,TRBV7-9,-
TGTGCCTGGAGTCAGGCGGGGGTAGAGACCCAGTACTTC,CAWSQAGVETQYF,TRBD2,TRBJ2-5,TRBV30,-
TGTGCCAGCAGTTTAAGGACCCGTGGCCTAGCGGGGGGGCGTTTGAACACCGGGGAGCTGTTTTTT,CASSLRTRGLAGGRLNTGELFF,TRBD2,TRBJ2-2,TRBV12-3/TRBV12-4,few
TGCAGTGCTAGAGATGCGGGGGGCCGATACAATGAGCAGTTCTTC,CSARDAGGRYNEQFF,TRBD2,TRBJ2-1,TRBV20-1,many
TGTGCCAGCTCATTCGCAGGGAGAGAGACCCAGTACTTC,CASSFAGRETQYF,-,TRBJ2-5,TRBV12-3/TRBV12-4,many
TGTGCCAGCAGCCTGCGACCTGGACAGGGGCTGTACGAGCAGTACTTC,CASSLRPGQGLYEQYF,TRBD1,TRBJ2-7,TRBV7-9,once
TGCGCCAGCAATTACCAGGGGGCACGCGAGACCCAGTACTTC,CASNYQGARETQYF,TRBD1,TRBJ2-5,TRBV5-1,few
TGTGCCAGCGGGGGTCGACAGCATCTTTACGAGCAGTACTTC,CASGGRQHLYEQYF,-,TRBJ2-7,TRBV28,many
TGTGCCAGCAGCTTTTGGGGCGAATATGGCTACACCTTC,CASSFWGEYGYTF,-,TRBJ1-2,TRBV7-2,few
TGTGCCAGCAGCCCGGCCGGGGTCGAGAGGGATGGCTACACCTTC,CASSPAGVERDGYTF,-,TRBJ1-2,TRBV5-6,-
TGTGCCACCAGACGGACGGGGAACACCGGGGAGCTGTTTTTT,CATRRTGNTGELFF,-,TRBJ2-2,TRBV15,many
TGCGCCAGCAACCCCGGGGAGGAAGAGACCCAGTACTTC,CASNPGEEETQYF,-,TRBJ2-5,TRBV5-1,-
TGTGCCAGCAGCTTAGGTGGGAATGGCTACACCTTC,CASSLGGNGYTF,-,TRBJ1-2,TRBV7-9,many